These 30 T cell receptor beta chains were sequenced from one sample in a study of Graves' ophthalmopathy and Graves' hyperthyroidism (dated by TCRdb to the late 2010s). The data were produced on an Illumina HiSeq 2000. For repertoire sequencing, the TCR beta CDR3 regions were amplified from RNA transcripts. A first-round RT-PCR used HTBI primers with the Qiagen OneStep RT-PCR kit, followed by a second-round multiplex PCR, size selection and purification. Clones were called with MiXCR by TCRdb after fastp trimmed the public reads at Q25, and only in-frame beta chains were retained. Identical CDR3 protein sequences are pooled into one entry, listed with their most common genes and DNA. The sample contains hundreds of thousands of distinct CDR3 sequences, 22% of them found a single time. Around 6.9% of the sample is in the top ten clones. Sample: peripheral blood. These TCRs come from a woman aged 18-29 years with stable Graves' hyperthyroidism. Some clones in this sample may be carry-over from other donors' samples. Donor details come from another sample of the same person, matched by shared clones.

This clonotype was detected ten times or more. The chain combines TRBV12-3 or TRBV12-4 with TRBJ1-5, with a weak D call TRBD1 (5 bases). This CDR3 has 14 amino acids. V was shortened by 5 bases and J by 0 bases, with 8 bases between the two germline ends. CDR3 amino acids: CASSRDHSNQPQHF. DNA of the CDR3: TGTGCCAGCAGTCGGGACCATAGCAATCAGCCCCAGCATTTT.

This clonotype occurred many times. This chain connects TRBV6-1 to TRBJ1-2, with 7 bases matching TRBD1. The trim removed 3 bases at V and 4 bases at J, leaving 5 bases unmatched. The CDR3 is made up of 14 amino acids. Germline assignment: CDR1 MNHNS and CDR2 SASEGT. This CDR3 reads CASSDRTGPYGYTF. DNA for the CDR3: TGTGCCAGCAGTGACCGGACAGGACCCTATGGCTACACCTTC.

The chain links TRBV25-1 to TRBJ1-1; TRBD1 might be the D (5 bases). This CDR3 is built from 14 residues. V was clipped by 1 base and J by 3 bases, with 9 bases between them. Germline CDR1 and CDR2: MGHDK and SYGVNS. CDR3 sequence (DNA): TGTGCCAGCAGTGAATTCTGGGGGGACACTGAAGCTTTCTTT. This gives the protein CASSEFWGDTEAFF. Using reference TRBV25-1 and TRBJ1-1 for the parts outside the CDR3, the full variable domain is EADIYQTPRYLVIGTGKKITLECSQTMGHDKMYWYQQDPGMELHLIHYSYGVNSTEKGDLSSESTVSRIRTEHFPLTLESARPSHTSQYLCASSEFWGDTEAFFGQGTRLTVV.

This clonotype was recorded a few times. The V call is TRBV30, the J call TRBJ2-2; possibly TRBD2 for D (7 bases). From germline, CDR1 is GTSNPN and CDR2 SVGIG (reference sequence). The CDR3 length is 14 residues. V was shortened by 5 bases and J by 6 bases, with 16 bases between the two germline ends. CDR3 amino acids: CAWELGGLAGELFF. CDR3 in DNA: TGTGCCTGGGAACTCGGGGGGCTGGCCGGGGAGCTGTTTTTT.

This clonotype has ten or more counts. The J gene is TRBJ2-5, the V gene TRBV7-2, with D uncertain. Germline loops: CDR1 SGHTA, CDR2 FQGNSA. The CDR3 sequence is 14 residues long. V lost 1 base and J 1 base, leaving 7 bases between the germline ends. Here the CDR3 reads CASSLVGGQETQYF. Written as DNA, the CDR3 is TGTGCCAGCAGCTTAGTCGGCGGCCAAGAGACCCAGTACTTC.

J is TRBJ2-7 and V is TRBV20-1, with 8 bases identical to TRBD2. Looked up from germline, CDR1 is DFQATT and CDR2 is SNEGSKA (reference sequence). Trimming removed 6 bases from V and 1 base from J; junction bases left unmatched: 11. The CDR3 runs 15 residues. This CDR3 reads CSAGPGLANSYEQYF. CDR3 in DNA: TGCAGTGCGGGACCTGGACTAGCTAATTCCTACGAGCAGTACTTC.

The chain has TRBV5-1 and TRBJ1-2; no reliable D call. Per germline, CDR1 SGHRS and CDR2 YFSETQ. Trimming stripped 8 bases from V and 4 bases from J, with 12 bases between. This CDR3 contains 12 residues. CDR3 sequence (DNA): TGCGCCAGGCCCTCCGCCGGCTATGGCTACACCTTC. Amino acid sequence: CARPSAGYGYTF.

This clonotype appeared many times. This chain uses TRBV5-6 with TRBJ2-5; a weak D match, TRBD1 (5 bases). The V end lost 0 bases, the J end lost 5 bases, and 14 bases lay between the germline ends. The germline gives CDR1 SGHDT, CDR2 YYEEEE. The CDR3 loop spans 15 amino acids. CDR3 in amino acids: CASSLVAGLGETQYF. Written as DNA, the CDR3 is TGTGCCAGCAGCTTGGTAGCAGGGCTAGGGGAGACCCAGTACTTC.

This clonotype was counted ten times or more. The rearrangement uses TRBV2 and TRBJ2-2; 10 bases fit TRBD2. V trimming: 4 bases; J trimming: 5 bases; junction bases outside the gene matches: 4. CDR3 length: 15 amino acids. Germline V gene lookup returns CDR1 SNHLY and CDR2 FYNNEI. CDR3: CASSGTSGYTGELFF. As DNA, the CDR3 is TGTGCCAGCAGTGGGACTAGCGGATATACCGGGGAGCTGTTTTTT. The full variable domain, rest sourced from reference TRBV2 and TRBJ2-2, is EPEVTQTPSHQVTQMGQEVILRCVPISNHLYFYWYRQILGQKVEFLVSFYNNEISEKSEIFDDQFSVERPDGSNFTLKIRSTKLEDSAMYFCASSGTSGYTGELFFGEGSRLTVL.

The chain couples TRBV30 to TRBJ1-6; tentative D call: TRBD1 (6 bases). Germline V gives CDR1 GTSNPN, CDR2 SVGIG (reference sequence). This CDR3 has 14 residues. V was clipped by 5 bases and J by 6 bases, with 14 bases between them. CDR3 amino acids: CAWGTGIGNSPLHF. The CDR3 bases are TGTGCCTGGGGAACAGGGATCGGTAATTCACCCCTCCACTTT.

The gene calls are TRBV28 and TRBJ2-5; 15 nucleotides align to TRBD2. The CDR3 spans 17 residues. The V gene end was trimmed by 4 bases and the J gene end by 4 bases; junction bases not matched to a gene: 7. Germline lookup yields CDR1 MDHEN and CDR2 SYDVKM. As DNA, the CDR3 is TGTGCCAGCAGTTCCCCCTGGACTAGCGGGGGGGTAGAGACCCAGTACTTC. It specifies CASSSPWTSGGVETQYF. Looking up the rest from reference TRBV28 and TRBJ2-5 gives the full variable domain: DVKVTQSSRYLVKRTGEKVFLECVQDMDHENMFWYRQDPGLGLRLIYFSYDVKMKEKGDIPEGYSVSREKKERFSLILESASTNQTSMYLCASSSPWTSGGVETQYFGPGTRLLVL.

This chain uses TRBV5-5 with TRBJ1-1; D is ambiguous. The V end lost 7 bases, the J end lost 7 bases, and 14 bases lay between the germline ends. Germline V lookup: CDR1 SGHKS, CDR2 YYEKEE (reference sequence). The CDR3 has 12 amino acids. CDR3 sequence reads: CASQAWVSEAFF. CDR3 sequence (DNA): TGTGCCAGCCAAGCGTGGGTGAGTGAAGCTTTCTTT.

In its sample, this clonotype was seen many times. The chain carries TRBV12-3 or TRBV12-4 and TRBJ1-5; TRBD1 is a possible D gene (6 bases). This CDR3 has 16 residues. The germline V and J ends were trimmed by 1 base and 4 bases, with 14 bases remaining between them. CDR3 residues: CASSLDGGHPNQPQHF. The CDR3 nucleotides read TGTGCCAGCAGTTTAGACGGGGGGCACCCTAATCAGCCCCAGCATTTT.

This clonotype was observed a handful of times. The rearrangement joins TRBV20-1 to TRBJ2-5; D is possibly TRBD1 (6 bases). The CDR3 is made up of 15 amino acids. CDR1 DFQATT and CDR2 SNEGSKA come from the germline V gene (reference sequence). V lost 0 bases and J lost 4, with 15 bases in between. CDR3 protein: CSARDLRDTGETQYF. In DNA form, the CDR3 reads TGCAGTGCTAGAGATCTCCGGGACACCGGAGAGACCCAGTACTTC.

This clonotype came up many times. V gene TRBV20-1 combines with J gene TRBJ2-7; D call uncertain. CDR1 is DFQATT, CDR2 SNEGSKA, per germline (reference sequence). V was shortened by 5 bases and J by 1 base, with 9 bases between the two germline ends. The CDR3 is 12 residues long. CDR3: CSAPGVSYEQYF. Written as DNA, the CDR3 is TGCAGTGCTCCCGGCGTTTCCTACGAGCAGTACTTC.

For this clonotype: This clone may be a read error of a much larger clone one base away. The conserved phenylalanine or tryptophan is not found at the CDR3 terminus, so this likely reflects a read error. This chain connects TRBV19 to TRBJ1-5; TRBD1 might be the D (6 bases). Per the germline V gene, CDR1 is LNHDA and CDR2 is SQIVND (reference sequence). V lost 6 bases, J lost 1 base, and 13 bases lay in between. There are 15 residues in the CDR3. The CDR3, as DNA: TGTGCCAGTAGCGTTACAGGGAGCAGCAATCAGCCCCAGCATGTT. The encoded protein is CASSVTGSSNQPQHV.

This clonotype was observed many times. The V call is TRBV2, the J call TRBJ2-7; 11 positions match TRBD1. With V trimmed by 7 bases and J by 5 bases, 4 bases remained unmatched. CDR3 size: 13 residues. Germline V gene data show CDR1 as SNHLY and CDR2 as FYNNEI. The CDR3 DNA reads as TGTGCCAGCATCCGGGACAGGGGGAACGAGCAGTACTTC. This translates into CASIRDRGNEQYF.

This clonotype was counted between two and nine times. The chain combines TRBV7-2 with TRBJ2-1; maybe TRBD2 (6 bases). Germline values: CDR1 SGHTA, CDR2 FQGNSA. V was shortened by 6 bases and J by 0 bases, with 12 bases between the two germline ends. The CDR3 runs to 15 residues. The CDR3 loop reads CASRERVSSYNEQFF. As DNA, the CDR3 is TGTGCCAGCAGAGAGCGGGTAAGCTCCTACAATGAGCAGTTCTTC.

This clonotype appeared many times. The rearrangement links TRBV11-2 to TRBJ1-1; TRBD1 matches at 9 bases. J lost 1 base, V lost 7 bases, and 10 bases had no gene match. Germline CDR1 reads SGHAT; CDR2 reads FQNNGV. The CDR3 totals 16 residues. CDR3 nucleotides: TGTGCCAGCACCAATCCCCCGGGACAGGGGAACACTGAAGCTTTCTTT. It encodes CASTNPPGQGNTEAFF.

The genes are TRBV20-1 and TRBJ2-7; 10 positions match TRBD1. The CDR3 extends over 13 amino acids. In germline, CDR1 is DFQATT, CDR2 SNEGSKA (reference sequence). After removal of 2 bases from V and 7 bases from J, the junction contained 5 bases not matched to a gene. The CDR3 sequence: CSARSTGGREQYF. CDR3 DNA sequence: TGCAGTGCTAGATCGACAGGGGGCCGGGAGCAGTACTTC.

This CDR3 is CASSYGIWGEKQPQHF. The CDR3 DNA reads as TGTGCCAGCAGTTACGGAATTTGGGGGGAAAAGCAGCCCCAGCATTTT. V gene TRBV6-7 combines with J gene TRBJ1-5, with D maybe TRBD1 (5 bases). TRBV6-7 is identified as an open reading frame with a role that is uncertain. This CDR3 comprises 16 residues. V was pared by 2 bases and J by 7 bases, with 18 bases between.

This clonotype was picked up many times. This chain connects TRBV6-1 to TRBJ1-5; 8 bases match TRBD1. Per germline, CDR1 MNHNS and CDR2 SASEGT. This CDR3 has 15 residues. J lost 5 bases, V lost 8 bases, and 11 bases had no gene match. CDR3 region: CASRGQTGVDQPQHF. In nucleotides, the CDR3 is TGTGCCAGCCGGGGCCAGACAGGGGTGGATCAGCCCCAGCATTTT.

The genes are TRBV19 and TRBJ2-5; 7 positions agree with TRBD2. The CDR3 runs to 14 residues. The V and J ends lost 3 bases and 3 bases, in that order; junction bases with no gene match: 4. The germline V gene encodes CDR1 LNHDA and CDR2 SQIVND (reference sequence). The CDR3, as DNA: TGTGCCAGTAGTATTAGCGGGCCTAAAGAGACCCAGTACTTC. Protein: CASSISGPKETQYF.

The table lists this clonotype with many counts. V usage is TRBV10-1 and J usage is TRBJ1-1; TRBD1 might be the D (6 bases). CDR1 WNHNN and CDR2 SYGVQD come from the germline V gene (reference sequence). Between the trimmed V and J ends, which lost 2 bases and 5 bases, there was a span of 18 bases. The CDR3 runs to 16 residues. The CDR3 loop reads CASSEAGEEAWTEAFF. The CDR3 DNA sequence: TGCGCCAGCAGTGAGGCAGGGGAAGAAGCATGGACTGAAGCTTTCTTT.

The CDR3 coding sequence is TGTGCCAGCAGTTTAGCAGGGGCGAAGGAGACCCAGTACTTC. This gives the protein CASSLAGAKETQYF. The chain uses TRBV28 and TRBJ2-5, with a possible D match to TRBD1 (6 bases). This CDR3 is 14 amino acids long. In germline, CDR1 is MDHEN, CDR2 SYDVKM. V dropped 2 bases and J dropped 5 bases, with 12 bases sitting between them.

The J gene is TRBJ2-7, the V gene TRBV12-5; 10 positions match TRBD2. Unmatched junction bases numbered 9, after V lost 2 bases and J lost 5 bases. This CDR3 is built from 16 residues. Germline CDR1 reads LGHNT; CDR2 reads FRNRAP. As DNA, the CDR3 is TGTGCTAGTGGTTTGTCAACTAGCGGGACGGTGGACGAGCAGTACTTC. The encoded protein is CASGLSTSGTVDEQYF.

This clonotype occurred many times. This chain links TRBV6-5 with TRBJ2-7; 12 nucleotides match TRBD2. Germline-derived CDR1 and CDR2 are MNHEY and SVGAGI. CDR3 size: 13 residues. Losses at the gene ends were 4 bases for V and 7 bases for J; bases not matched to a gene: 2. The CDR3: CASSSGLAGEQYF. CDR3 coding DNA: TGTGCCAGCAGTTCCGGACTAGCGGGGGAGCAGTACTTC.

The chain employs TRBV5-1 and TRBJ2-7; TRBD2 aligns across 8 bases. The J segment lost 1 base and the V segment lost 4 bases, leaving 10 bases of the junction unmatched. Germline-derived CDR1 and CDR2 are SGHRS and YFSETQ. The CDR3 extends over 16 amino acids. The CDR3 region is CASSPEWAGGSYEQYF. Here the CDR3 DNA reads TGCGCCAGCAGCCCGGAGTGGGCGGGAGGTTCCTACGAGCAGTACTTC. Complete variable domain (other parts from reference TRBV5-1 and TRBJ2-7): KAGVTQTPRYLIKTRGQQVTLSCSPISGHRSVSWYQQTPGQGLQFLFEYFSETQRNKGNFPGRFSGRQFSNSRSEMNVSTLELGDSALYLCASSPEWAGGSYEQYFGPGTRLTVT.

This clonotype was recorded at least ten times. V usage is TRBV7-9 and J usage is TRBJ2-7, with 7 bases identical to TRBD1. The CDR3 length is 13 residues. Unmatched junction bases numbered 5, after V lost 2 bases and J lost 7 bases. Per germline, CDR1 SEHNR and CDR2 FQNEAQ (reference sequence). CDR3 protein: CASSLTGASEQYF. The CDR3 DNA is TGTGCCAGCAGCTTAACAGGGGCAAGTGAGCAGTACTTC.

This clonotype occurred many times. This chain uses TRBV5-1 with TRBJ2-7, with TRBD1 matching 10 bases. This CDR3 has 14 amino acids. The germline V gene has CDR1 SGHRS and CDR2 YFSETQ. V was clipped by 4 bases and J by 4 bases; unmatched bases: 5. CDR3 region: CASSTGTGEYEQYF. CDR3 nucleotide sequence: TGCGCCAGCAGCACCGGGACAGGGGAGTACGAGCAGTACTTC. Combining the CDR3 with reference TRBV5-1 and TRBJ2-7 gives the whole variable domain KAGVTQTPRYLIKTRGQQVTLSCSPISGHRSVSWYQQTPGQGLQFLFEYFSETQRNKGNFPGRFSGRQFSNSRSEMNVSTLELGDSALYLCASSTGTGEYEQYFGPGTRLTVT.